The 27 T cell receptor beta chains given below trace back to one sample, sequenced in a study of T-cell reconstitution after alpha-beta-depleted transplantation in children. The authors prepared the TCRbeta library with unique molecular identifiers. TCRdb called the PCR reads again in MiXCR, with one record for every CDR3 protein. The sample contains about 830,000 distinct CDR3 sequences, about 16% of which appear only once. Here the sequenced sample was PBMCs, mostly from graft donor cells, taken 360 days after TCRalphabeta/CD19-depleted stem cell transplant. The receptors come from a male patient younger than 18 who had a stem cell transplant for acute lymphoblastic leukemia, so the T cells may come from the graft donor.

This clonotype was seen more than once but under ten times. The V call is TRBV7-9, the J call TRBJ1-1; D not certain. The CDR3 loop spans 14 amino acids. The V and J ends lost 1 base and 0 bases respectively, with 6 bases between them. CDR1 and CDR2 from the germline V gene are SEHNR and FQNEAQ (reference sequence). CDR3 sequence reads: CASSLGDMNTEAFF. For the CDR3, the DNA is TGTGCCAGCAGCTTAGGGGATATGAACACTGAAGCTTTCTTT. The variable domain in full, with the rest retrieved from reference TRBV7-9 and TRBJ1-1, is DTGVSQNPRHKITKRGQNVTFRCDPISEHNRLYWYRQTLGQGPEFLTYFQNEAQLEKSRLLSDRFSAERPKGSFSTLEIQRTEQGDSAMYLCASSLGDMNTEAFFGQGTRLTVV.

This chain joins TRBV7-2 and TRBJ2-3; possible D gene TRBD2, 6 bases. The germline CDR1 and CDR2 sequences are SGHTA and FQGNSA. The CDR3 sequence is 16 residues long. Trimming took off 1 base at V and 0 bases at J, with 11 bases between the two ends. In DNA, the CDR3 is TGTGCCAGCAGCTTAGTTAACCTAGCGAGCACAGATACGCAGTATTTT. Residues: CASSLVNLASTDTQYF. Filled out from reference TRBV7-2 and TRBJ2-3, the complete variable domain reads GAGVSQSPSNKVTEKGKDVELRCDPISGHTALYWYRQSLGQGLEFLIYFQGNSAPDKSGLPSDRFSAERTGGSVSTLTIQRTQQEDSAVYLCASSLVNLASTDTQYFGPGTRLTVL.

V is TRBV6-1 and J is TRBJ2-5, with 9 bases fitting TRBD2. This CDR3 is built from 15 residues. V shed 6 bases, J shed 6 bases, and the junction held 11 bases outside the gene matches. Germline V gives CDR1 MNHNS, CDR2 SASEGT. DNA for the CDR3: TGTGCCAGCAGAAAAAGTAGCGGGAGCCACCAGACCCAGTACTTC. It yields the protein CASRKSSGSHQTQYF.

This clonotype occurred a few times. J is TRBJ2-1 and V is TRBV2, with 7 nucleotides matching TRBD2. Trimming removed 10 bases from V and 6 bases from J; junction bases left unmatched: 18. The CDR3 covers 16 residues. The germline gives CDR1 SNHLY, CDR2 FYNNEI. CDR3 nucleotides: TGTGCCATCCTCAAGTGGGAGGCTAGCGGCGCCAATGAGCAGTTCTTC. Residues: CAILKWEASGANEQFF.

This clonotype was found a few times. The chain combines TRBV5-1 with TRBJ2-3, with 9 bases lining up with TRBD2. In germline, CDR1 is SGHRS, CDR2 YFSETQ. The J segment lost 1 base and the V segment lost 3 bases, leaving 6 bases of the junction unmatched. The CDR3 totals 16 residues. The CDR3 protein is CASSSSGAPGTDTQYF. The CDR3 nucleotides are TGCGCCAGCAGCTCTAGCGGGGCACCAGGCACAGATACGCAGTATTTT.

The gene calls are TRBV13 and TRBJ1-5; D may be TRBD1 (5 bases). The CDR3 contains 12 residues. Germline CDR1 and CDR2: PRHDT and FYEKMQ (reference sequence). V lost 5 bases and J lost 8, with 10 bases in between. DNA of the CDR3: TGTGCCAGCAGCCAGAGGGGAGAGCCCCAGCATTTT. This gives the protein CASSQRGEPQHF.

In this sample, this clonotype turned up a few times. The CDR3 nucleotides read TGCGCCAGCAGGTTCTGGAGGGCGGGAGGGAATGAGCAGTTCTTC. This codes for CASRFWRAGGNEQFF. The chain joins TRBV5-1 to TRBJ2-1; 9 bases map to TRBD2. This CDR3 contains 15 residues. Germline CDR1 and CDR2: SGHRS and YFSETQ. Trimming removed 5 bases from V and 7 bases from J; junction bases left unmatched: 10.

V gene TRBV7-3 combines with J gene TRBJ2-2, with 7 bases that match TRBD1. The trim removed 5 bases at V and 6 bases at J, leaving 9 bases unmatched. Germline loops: CDR1 SGHTA, CDR2 FQGTGA. CDR3 length: 15 amino acids. CDR3 in amino acids: CASSPYITGAGELFF. CDR3 sequence (DNA): TGTGCCAGCAGCCCATACATAACAGGGGCCGGGGAGCTGTTTTTT. Based on the CDR3 plus reference TRBV7-3 and TRBJ2-2, the full variable domain is GAGVSQTPSNKVTEKGKYVELRCDPISGHTALYWYRQSLGQGPEFLIYFQGTGAADDSGLPNDRFFAVRPEGSVSTLKIQRTERGDSAVYLCASSPYITGAGELFFGEGSRLTVL.

This chain uses TRBV6-5 with TRBJ2-1; 7 bases are shared with TRBD1. Germline CDR1 is MNHEY and CDR2 is SVGAGI. J was trimmed by 0 bases and V by 0 bases; bases with no gene match: 2. This CDR3 is built from 16 residues. The CDR3 here is CASSYSAGGSYNEQFF. CDR3 DNA sequence: TGTGCCAGCAGTTACTCCGCAGGGGGCTCCTACAATGAGCAGTTCTTC.

This clonotype was picked up a small number of times. The chain is built from TRBV29-1 and TRBJ1-1; D not certain. With 6 bases removed from V and 4 bases from J, the gap between germline ends came to 12 bases. The CDR3 sequence is 12 residues long. Germline assignment: CDR1 SQVTM and CDR2 ANQGSEA. This chain's CDR3 is CSVGPEVTEAFF. CDR3 in DNA: TGCAGCGTAGGCCCCGAGGTCACTGAAGCTTTCTTT.

This clonotype has just a few counts. The chain joins TRBV4-1 to TRBJ2-1; D is unresolved. Trimming shortened V by 4 bases and J by 7 bases, and 17 bases separated the two germline ends. Germline CDR1 and CDR2: MGHRA and YSYEKL. The CDR3 has 15 residues. CDR3 DNA sequence: TGCGCCAGCAGCCCCCGGACCACGCTGGGGAATGAGCAGTTCTTC. This sequence encodes CASSPRTTLGNEQFF.

The CDR3 reads CASSYTKGSYEQYF. CDR3 in DNA: TGTGCCAGCAGTTACACAAAGGGTTCCTACGAGCAGTACTTC. The V gene is TRBV2, the J gene TRBJ2-7; D is undetermined. This CDR3 has 14 amino acids. Trimming shortened V by 5 bases and J by 1 base, and 12 bases separated the two germline ends. Germline assignment: CDR1 SNHLY and CDR2 FYNNEI.

This clonotype was seen a handful of times. This sequence joins TRBV4-1 and TRBJ1-2; TRBD1 agrees at 9 bases. Germline-derived CDR1 and CDR2 are MGHRA and YSYEKL. V shed 0 bases and J 3 bases; nucleotides not matched to a gene: 5. CDR3 length: 16 amino acids. In DNA, the CDR3 is TGCGCCAGCAGCCAAGAGGGGACAGGGAGCGACTATGGCTACACCTTC. It is translated as CASSQEGTGSDYGYTF.

This clonotype was counted between two and nine times. V usage is TRBV6-1 and J usage is TRBJ2-7; D is uncertain. With 7 bases removed from V and 1 base from J, the gap between germline ends came to 14 bases. Germline loops: CDR1 MNHNS, CDR2 SASEGT. This CDR3 is 14 amino acids long. CDR3: CASKRSPGSYEQYF. CDR3 sequence (DNA): TGTGCCAGCAAAAGGTCTCCAGGATCCTACGAGCAGTACTTC.

This clonotype was recorded at least ten times. The chain recombines TRBV7-9 with TRBJ1-5; D is unclear. The CDR3 spans 14 residues. V was shortened by 0 bases and J by 9 bases, with 12 bases between the two germline ends. Per the germline V gene, CDR1 is SEHNR and CDR2 is FQNEAQ (reference sequence). CDR3 DNA: TGTGCCAGCAGCTTAGCGGGTTTTTTAACGCCCCAGCATTTT. It translates to CASSLAGFLTPQHF. Full variable domain (outside the CDR3, taken from reference TRBV7-9 and TRBJ1-5): DTGVSQNPRHKITKRGQNVTFRCDPISEHNRLYWYRQTLGQGPEFLTYFQNEAQLEKSRLLSDRFSAERPKGSFSTLEIQRTEQGDSAMYLCASSLAGFLTPQHFGDGTRLSIL.

This chain uses TRBV7-3 with TRBJ2-1; D perhaps matches TRBD2 (6 bases). In germline, CDR1 is SGHTA, CDR2 FQGTGA. There are 18 residues in the CDR3. V shed 1 base and J shed 4 bases, with 20 bases lying between them. The CDR3 coding sequence is TGTGCCAGCAGCTTAAAACCTACTAGCCCCTGGGGTTACAATGAGCAGTTCTTC. This codes for CASSLKPTSPWGYNEQFF.

This clonotype was seen more than once but under ten times. This sequence joins TRBV7-9 and TRBJ2-3; no firm D call. CDR3 length: 15 residues. Between the trimmed V and J ends, which lost 4 bases and 2 bases, there was a span of 13 bases. The germline V gene has CDR1 SEHNR and CDR2 FQNEAQ (reference sequence). The DNA for the CDR3 is TGTGCCAGCAGCTCTACGGACGTAATCACAGATACGCAGTATTTT. Protein product: CASSSTDVITDTQYF.

J is TRBJ1-5 and V is TRBV20-1; 9 positions agree with TRBD1. Germline V CDR1 and CDR2: DFQATT, SNEGSKA (reference sequence). Germline trimming cut 6 bases from V and 7 bases from J; bases unmatched to any gene: 10. The CDR3 contains 14 residues. The CDR3 here is CSARDREGGQPQHF. The CDR3 DNA is TGCAGTGCCAGGGACAGGGAAGGAGGACAGCCCCAGCATTTT.

This clonotype was observed at least ten times. The chain combines TRBV29-1 with TRBJ2-7; 8 bases line up with TRBD1. The CDR3 contains 13 residues. Trimming cost V 7 bases and J 0 bases; bases outside gene matches: 5. Looked up from germline, CDR1 is SQVTM and CDR2 is ANQGSEA. CDR3 in DNA: TGCAGCGCCGGACAGGGCTCCTCCTACGAGCAGTACTTC. Its translation is CSAGQGSSYEQYF.

The chain is built from TRBV28 and TRBJ1-5; D possibly corresponds to TRBD1 (5 bases). The germline gives CDR1 MDHEN, CDR2 SYDVKM. V dropped 6 bases and J dropped 6 bases, with 18 bases sitting between them. The CDR3 is 15 amino acids. In DNA, the CDR3 is TGTGCCAGCAGGGGCCCCAGGGTACGTAGTCAGCCCCAGCATTTT. Protein product: CASRGPRVRSQPQHF.

This rearrangement joins TRBV7-9 to TRBJ2-2; no clear D gene. The V gene's germline CDR1 is SEHNR and CDR2 FQNEAQ (reference sequence). CDR3 length equals 15 residues. The ends were cut back, 7 bases at V and 1 base at J, with 13 bases in the middle. The CDR3 here is CASTLSPRNTGELFF. CDR3 nucleotide sequence: TGTGCCAGCACCCTGAGTCCCCGGAACACCGGGGAGCTGTTTTTT.

This clonotype has a handful of counts. This rearrangement joins TRBV12-3 or TRBV12-4 to TRBJ2-3; a weak D match, TRBD2 (5 bases). V lost 7 bases, J lost 1 base, and 12 bases lay in between. This CDR3 contains 14 residues. This chain's CDR3 is CASKVSSRTDTQYF. CDR3 coding DNA: TGTGCCAGCAAAGTGTCTAGCCGCACAGATACGCAGTATTTT.

This clonotype was observed a few times. The CDR3 DNA reads as TGCGCCAGCAGCCTCCCCTGGGGGACTGAATACTCTGGGGCCAACGTCCTGACTTTC. Its translation is CASSLPWGTEYSGANVLTF. This rearrangement joins TRBV4-1 to TRBJ2-6; D possibly corresponds to TRBD2 (6 bases). This CDR3 comprises 19 residues. V was shortened by 4 bases and J by 0 bases, with 19 bases between the two germline ends. Per the germline V gene, CDR1 is MGHRA and CDR2 is YSYEKL.

A few counts support this clonotype. The chain joins TRBV5-1 to TRBJ2-3, with D tentatively TRBD1 (5 bases). Per the germline V gene, CDR1 is SGHRS and CDR2 is YFSETQ. The CDR3 consists of 12 residues. V shed 6 bases and J shed 6 bases, with 11 bases lying between them. The CDR3 DNA reads as TGCGCCAGCACCCAGGGTGGTGATACGCAGTATTTT. It codes for CASTQGGDTQYF. Complete variable domain (other parts from reference TRBV5-1 and TRBJ2-3): KAGVTQTPRYLIKTRGQQVTLSCSPISGHRSVSWYQQTPGQGLQFLFEYFSETQRNKGNFPGRFSGRQFSNSRSEMNVSTLELGDSALYLCASTQGGDTQYFGPGTRLTVL.

The chain carries TRBV6-5 and TRBJ2-1; 9 bases match TRBD2. The ends lost 3 bases at V and 7 bases at J; junction bases unmatched: 10. Looked up from germline, CDR1 is MNHEY and CDR2 is SVGAGI. The CDR3 extends over 16 amino acids. In nucleotides, the CDR3 is TGTGCCAGCAGTTATGGCGGGAGGGCGAGTACGAATGAGCAGTTCTTC. It yields the protein CASSYGGRASTNEQFF.

In its sample, this clonotype was seen a few times. The V gene is TRBV20-1, the J gene TRBJ2-5; 15 nucleotides align to TRBD2. CDR3 length: 16 amino acids. The germline CDR1 and CDR2 sequences are DFQATT and SNEGSKA (reference sequence). With 3 bases clipped from V and 5 bases from J, the junction kept 7 bases outside the gene matches. This chain's CDR3 is CSARRTSGRAAETQYF. CDR3 DNA: TGCAGTGCTAGGCGGACTAGCGGGAGGGCCGCTGAGACCCAGTACTTC.

The V gene is TRBV21-1, the J gene TRBJ2-7; the table names TRBD1, a call not compared with the DNA. TRBV21-1 constitutes a pseudogene. The CDR3 spans 14 residues. The CDR3 sequence: CASSKEGGRLEQYF. In nucleotides, the CDR3 is TGTGCCAGCAGCAAAGAGGGGGGCAGGCTAGAGCAGTACTTC.